Described below is a single T cell receptor beta chain sequence and its context. Antigen unknown. The data were obtained in a study of cytomegalovirus exposure and HLA in healthy donors. Findings and limits, study-wide: As confirmed in vitro, a few CMV-associated chains were specific for CMV antigens.

The PCR used 60 Vbeta and 13 Jbeta primers. The protocol was immunoSEQ multiplex PCR, while the TCRdb copy is restricted to in-frame clones and leaves out a portion. The sample has about 150,000 clones, over 60% seen once. This clonotype originated in a man aged 35-49 years in good health and CMV-seropositive. The specimen was PBMCs.

CDR3 in amino acids: CASSRTGDITGELFF. CDR3 DNA sequence: TGTGCCAGCAGCCGGACAGGGGATATCACCGGGGAGCTGTTTTTT. V usage is TRBV11-3 and J usage is TRBJ2-2, with 9 bases identical to TRBD1. Germline trimming cut 5 bases from V and 4 bases from J; bases unmatched to any gene: 5. CDR1 and CDR2 (germline): SGHNT, YENEEA. The CDR3 is 15 residues long. Drawing the rest from reference TRBV11-3 and TRBJ2-2, the complete variable domain is EAGVVQSPRYKIIEKKQPVAFWCNPISGHNTLYWYLQNLGQGPELLIRYENEEAVDDSQLPKDRFSAERLKGVDSTLKIQPAELGDSAVYLCASSRTGDITGELFFGEGSRLTVL.